The next 22 T cell receptor beta chains were all read from a single sample in a study of blood T cells in healthy people across ages. Primers used in a second PCR of about 7 to 12 cycles were a sample-barcoded 5' primer and a J-beta primer mix. Using its own MiXCR run on the 5' RACE reads, TCRdb lists one record per CDR3 protein. In the table there are fewer than 1,000,000 distinct CDR3 sequences, about 42% of which are singletons. Sequencing was performed on blood. Receptors were obtained from a man aged 55 to 70 in good health.

This clonotype has more than one count but fewer than ten. This chain uses TRBV27 with TRBJ2-1; 13 nucleotides align to TRBD2. This CDR3 has 15 amino acids. CDR1 and CDR2 from the germline V gene are MNHEY and SMNVEV (reference sequence). V was pared by 8 bases and J by 5 bases, with 6 bases of the junction left unmatched. Here the CDR3 DNA reads TGTGCCAGCTCACTAGGGACTAGCGGGAACAATGAGCAGTTCTTC. This encodes CASSLGTSGNNEQFF.

This clonotype was seen a few times. This rearrangement joins TRBV10-3 to TRBJ1-4, with D possibly being TRBD1 (5 bases). The CDR3 sequence is 16 residues long. The germline CDR1 and CDR2 sequences are ENHRY and SYGVKD. The germline V and J ends were trimmed by 0 bases and 10 bases, with 18 bases remaining between them. The DNA of the CDR3 is TGTGCCATCAGTGAGTCGGGGCCGGCCATGATTGGAAAACTGTTTTTT. Residues: CAISESGPAMIGKLFF.

This chain uses TRBV28 with TRBJ2-7; 13 bases match TRBD2. The length of the CDR3 is 12 residues. V trimming: 9 bases; J trimming: 9 bases; junction bases outside the gene matches: 5. Germline CDR1 MDHEN, CDR2 SYDVKM. The DNA for the CDR3 is TGTGCCAGTAGGACTAGCGGGAGCCTGCAGTACTTC. Translation gives CASRTSGSLQYF.

This clonotype was counted only a few times. V is TRBV12-3 or TRBV12-4 and J is TRBJ2-3; maybe TRBD1 (6 bases). Trimming removed 1 base from V and 3 bases from J, with 14 bases in between. CDR3 length equals 16 residues. Written as DNA, the CDR3 is TGTGCCAGCAGTTTAGGACAGGCGGCAAGAACAGATACGCAGTATTTT. Translated, it gives CASSLGQAARTDTQYF.

This clonotype appeared a few times. The chain recombines TRBV7-2 with TRBJ1-2, with D hard to call. The CDR3 has 16 residues. CDR1 is SGHTA, CDR2 FQGNSA, per germline. Trimming pared 5 bases from V and 1 base from J, leaving 17 bases between. The CDR3: CASSRSGSLINYGYTF. The CDR3 region has the DNA TGTGCCAGCAGCCGATCCGGGAGCTTGATTAACTATGGCTACACCTTC.

The CDR3: CSARAGLAITNNEQFF. Written as DNA, the CDR3 is TGCAGTGCTAGAGCGGGACTAGCTATAACAAACAATGAGCAGTTCTTC. The V call is TRBV20-1, the J call TRBJ2-1; TRBD2 matches 9 bases. Germline lookup yields CDR1 DFQATT and CDR2 SNEGSKA (reference sequence). The CDR3 is 16 residues long. V dropped 1 base and J dropped 5; count of bases not matched to a gene: 9.

The rearrangement uses TRBV28 and TRBJ1-4, with TRBD1 matching 8 bases. Trimming removed 3 bases from V and 8 bases from J; junction bases left unmatched: 11. This CDR3 spans 16 amino acids. Germline V gene sequence: CDR1 MDHEN, CDR2 SYDVKM. The CDR3 loop is CASSFIFGTGGEKLFF. The DNA of the CDR3 is TGTGCCAGCAGTTTTATTTTTGGGACAGGAGGAGAAAAACTGTTTTTT. The entire variable domain, with the rest obtained from reference TRBV28 and TRBJ1-4, is as follows: DVKVTQSSRYLVKRTGEKVFLECVQDMDHENMFWYRQDPGLGLRLIYFSYDVKMKEKGDIPEGYSVSREKKERFSLILESASTNQTSMYLCASSFIFGTGGEKLFFGSGTQLSVL.

The V call is TRBV4-3, the J call TRBJ2-3, with a tentative D call TRBD2 (5 bases). Per germline, CDR1 LGHNA and CDR2 YSLEER. With 0 bases removed from V and 6 bases from J, the gap between germline ends came to 16 bases. CDR3 length: 16 amino acids. CDR3 coding DNA: TGCGCCAGCAGCCAAGAAGTCCGGCAAGCGGCGGATACGCAGTATTTT. The encoded protein is CASSQEVRQAADTQYF.

The chain joins TRBV20-1 to TRBJ1-4; D possibly corresponds to TRBD1 (5 bases). Trimming took off 8 bases at V and 2 bases at J, with 15 bases between the two ends. The CDR3 runs 14 residues. The germline CDR1 and CDR2 sequences are DFQATT and SNEGSKA (reference sequence). The chain's CDR3 is CSSSPGQTNEKLFF. Here the CDR3 DNA reads TGCAGTTCCTCTCCGGGGCAGACTAATGAAAAACTGTTTTTT.

This clonotype has more than one count but fewer than ten. The chain joins TRBV3-1 to TRBJ1-4; D unclear. Trimming took off 1 base at V and 0 bases at J, with 6 bases between the two ends. The CDR3 consists of 15 residues. The germline V gene encodes CDR1 LGHDT and CDR2 YNNKEL (reference sequence). This CDR3 reads CASSQGSATNEKLFF. For the CDR3, the DNA is TGTGCCAGCAGCCAAGGATCAGCAACTAATGAAAAACTGTTTTTT.

The chain combines TRBV4-3 with TRBJ1-4; D is unclear. V was trimmed by 5 bases and J by 8 bases, leaving 18 bases between them. CDR3 size: 15 residues. From germline, CDR1 is LGHNA and CDR2 YSLEER. CDR3 region: CASSDHPGRGEKLFF. The CDR3 DNA follows: TGCGCCAGCAGCGATCATCCGGGCCGTGGGGAAAAACTGTTTTTT.

This clonotype appeared a few times. The rearrangement uses TRBV28 and TRBJ2-7, with a tentative D call TRBD2 (6 bases). The germline V and J ends were trimmed by 5 bases and 4 bases, with 15 bases remaining between them. This CDR3 spans 14 amino acids. The germline V gene has CDR1 MDHEN and CDR2 SYDVKM. CDR3 sequence reads: CASSLGGPTYEQYF. CDR3 DNA sequence: TGTGCCAGCAGTCTGGGGGGACCTACGTACGAGCAGTACTTC.

The chain uses TRBV30 and TRBJ2-1, with a weak D call TRBD2 (6 bases). The ends were cut back, 0 bases at V and 0 bases at J, with 15 bases in the middle. Germline-derived CDR1 and CDR2 are GTSNPN and SVGIG (reference sequence). CDR3 length: 17 residues. The chain's CDR3 is CAWSVQSGVSSYNEQFF. The CDR3 coding sequence is TGTGCCTGGAGTGTACAGTCGGGGGTGAGCTCCTACAATGAGCAGTTCTTC. Combining the CDR3 with reference TRBV30 and TRBJ2-1 gives the whole variable domain SQTIHQWPATLVQPVGSPLSLECTVEGTSNPNLYWYRQAAGRGLQLLFYSVGIGQISSEVPQNLSASRPQDRQFILSSKKLLLSDSGFYLCAWSVQSGVSSYNEQFFGPGTRLTVL.

A few counts support this clonotype. CDR3: CASGNTDKISYNEQFF. CDR3 DNA: TGTGCCAGCGGCAATACCGACAAGATCTCCTACAATGAGCAGTTCTTC. V and J are TRBV7-9 and TRBJ2-1, with D unclear. Deletions cut 8 bases from V and 0 bases from J, with 17 bases between. Germline V gene data show CDR1 as SEHNR and CDR2 as FQNEAQ (reference sequence). The length of the CDR3 is 16 residues.

This clonotype was picked up one time. The chain uses TRBV20-1 and TRBJ1-2; D ambiguous. The CDR3 totals 13 residues. Germline values: CDR1 DFQATT, CDR2 SNEGSKA (reference sequence). Trimming took off 0 bases at V and 4 bases at J, with 9 bases between the two ends. DNA of the CDR3: TGCAGTGCTAGAGAGAGGGTAGCCTATGGCTACACCTTC. It codes for CSARERVAYGYTF.

This CDR3 reads CASRMGGRDIDTQYF. As DNA, the CDR3 is TGTGCCAGCAGAATGGGCGGGAGAGACATAGATACGCAGTATTTT. V and J are TRBV7-2 and TRBJ2-3; TRBD2 matches 7 bases. V trimming: 6 bases; J trimming: 5 bases; junction bases outside the gene matches: 11. Per the germline V gene, CDR1 is SGHTA and CDR2 is FQGNSA. The CDR3 has 15 amino acids.

The V call is TRBV27, the J call TRBJ1-6, with D hard to call. Trimming left V 6 bases short and J 4 bases short, with 13 bases between. CDR3 length: 15 residues. Germline V CDR1 and CDR2: MNHEY, SMNVEV (reference sequence). The CDR3 is CASRLQAGYNSPLHF. The CDR3 DNA sequence: TGTGCCAGCAGGCTCCAAGCGGGGTATAATTCACCCCTCCACTTT.

The chain couples TRBV6-2 or TRBV6-3 to TRBJ2-1; 12 bases align to TRBD2. Germline loops: CDR1 MNHEY, CDR2 SVGEGT. This CDR3 is 18 amino acids long. Trimming removed 0 bases from V and 0 bases from J; junction bases left unmatched: 3. The CDR3 loop reads CASSYSTSGGNSYNEQFF. CDR3 nucleotides: TGTGCCAGCAGTTACTCGACTAGCGGGGGAAACTCCTACAATGAGCAGTTCTTC.

The V gene is TRBV12-3 or TRBV12-4, the J gene TRBJ2-7; 9 nucleotides align to TRBD2. The V segment lost 5 bases and the J segment 3 bases; nucleotides outside the gene matches: 11. The CDR3 is 16 amino acids. The CDR3 DNA sequence: TGTGCCAGCAGTCCCCCGAGGCGGGGGGGCCACTACGAGCAGTACTTC. Protein sequence: CASSPPRRGGHYEQYF.

In its sample, this clonotype was seen many times. This chain connects TRBV4-3 to TRBJ2-5; the match to TRBD2 covers 7 bases. The ends lost 2 bases at V and 5 bases at J; junction bases unmatched: 2. The germline CDR1 and CDR2 sequences are LGHNA and YSLEER. The CDR3 consists of 13 residues. The CDR3 coding sequence is TGCGCCAGCAGCCAAAACGGGGGGGAGACCCAGTACTTC. Translated, it gives CASSQNGGETQYF.

This clonotype has only a few counts. This chain uses TRBV7-9 with TRBJ2-5; 12 bases align to TRBD2. V lost 6 bases to trimming and J lost 2 bases; unmatched junction nucleotides: 7. The CDR3 spans 16 residues. From germline, CDR1 is SEHNR and CDR2 FQNEAQ (reference sequence). CDR3 amino acids: CASSLILAGGQETQYF. CDR3 DNA: TGTGCCAGCAGTTTGATACTAGCGGGGGGACAAGAGACCCAGTACTTC.

This clonotype was counted between two and nine times. The chain combines TRBV6-2 or TRBV6-3 with TRBJ1-2, with unresolved D. Germline V gene lookup returns CDR1 MNHEY and CDR2 SVGEGT. This CDR3 spans 13 amino acids. Trimming stripped 6 bases from V and 3 bases from J, with 11 bases between. CDR3 in DNA: TGTGCCAGCAGACGCTCTAGTCACTATGGCTACACCTTC. Its translation: CASRRSSHYGYTF.